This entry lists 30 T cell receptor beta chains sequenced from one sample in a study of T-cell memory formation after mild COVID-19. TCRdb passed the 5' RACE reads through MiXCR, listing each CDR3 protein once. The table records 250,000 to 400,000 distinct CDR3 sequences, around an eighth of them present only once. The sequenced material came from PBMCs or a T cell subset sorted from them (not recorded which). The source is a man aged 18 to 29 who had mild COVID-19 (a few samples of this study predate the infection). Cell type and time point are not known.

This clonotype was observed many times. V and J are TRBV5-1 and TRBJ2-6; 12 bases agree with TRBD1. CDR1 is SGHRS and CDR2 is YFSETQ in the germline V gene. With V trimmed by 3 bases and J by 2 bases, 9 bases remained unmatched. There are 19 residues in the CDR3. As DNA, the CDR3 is TGCGCCAGCAGCTCGGGACAGGGGGCCCCAAGTACTGGGGCCAACGTCCTGACTTTC. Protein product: CASSSGQGAPSTGANVLTF. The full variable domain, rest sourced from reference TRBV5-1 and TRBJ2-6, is KAGVTQTPRYLIKTRGQQVTLSCSPISGHRSVSWYQQTPGQGLQFLFEYFSETQRNKGNFPGRFSGRQFSNSRSEMNVSTLELGDSALYLCASSSGQGAPSTGANVLTFGAGSRLTVL.

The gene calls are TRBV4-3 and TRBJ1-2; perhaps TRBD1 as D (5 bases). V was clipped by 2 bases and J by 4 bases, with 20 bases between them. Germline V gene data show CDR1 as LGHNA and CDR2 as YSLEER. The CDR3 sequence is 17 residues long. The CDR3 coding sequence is TGCGCCAGCAGCCAACAAATGGGCGGGGGAACGGGCTATGGCTACACCTTC. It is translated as CASSQQMGGGTGYGYTF.

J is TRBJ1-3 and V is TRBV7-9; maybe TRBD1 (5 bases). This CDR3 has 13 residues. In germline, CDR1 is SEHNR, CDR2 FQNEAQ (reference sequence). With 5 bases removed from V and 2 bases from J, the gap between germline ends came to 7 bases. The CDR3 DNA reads TGTGCCAGCAGCCACAGGACTGGAAACACCATATATTTT. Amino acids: CASSHRTGNTIYF.

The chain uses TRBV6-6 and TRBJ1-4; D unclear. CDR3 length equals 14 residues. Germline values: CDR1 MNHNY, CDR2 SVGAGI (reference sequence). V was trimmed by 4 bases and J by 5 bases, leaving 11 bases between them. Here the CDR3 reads CASSWVPQNEKLFF. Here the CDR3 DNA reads TGTGCCAGCAGTTGGGTCCCTCAGAATGAAAAACTGTTTTTT.

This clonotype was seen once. The CDR3 loop reads CASRPRTAEAFF. The CDR3, as DNA: TGTGCCAGCAGACCCCGGACAGCTGAAGCTTTCTTT. V usage is TRBV2 and J usage is TRBJ1-1; a weak D match, TRBD1 (6 bases). The CDR3 runs to 12 residues. CDR1 and CDR2 (germline): SNHLY, FYNNEI. V was clipped by 6 bases and J by 6 bases, with 11 bases between them.

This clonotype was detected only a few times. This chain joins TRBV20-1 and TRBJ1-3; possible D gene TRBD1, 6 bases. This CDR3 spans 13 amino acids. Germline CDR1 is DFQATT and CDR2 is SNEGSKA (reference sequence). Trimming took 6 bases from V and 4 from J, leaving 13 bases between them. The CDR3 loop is CSAHRTVGNTIYF. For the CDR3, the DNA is TGCAGTGCCCATCGGACAGTCGGAAACACCATATATTTT.

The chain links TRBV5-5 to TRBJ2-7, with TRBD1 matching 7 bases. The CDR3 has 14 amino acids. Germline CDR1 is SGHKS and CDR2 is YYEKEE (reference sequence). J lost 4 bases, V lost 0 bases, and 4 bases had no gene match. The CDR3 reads CASSLAGTEYEQYV. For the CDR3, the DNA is TGTGCCAGCAGCTTGGCTGGGACAGAGTACGAGCAGTACGTC.

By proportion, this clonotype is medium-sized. The CDR3 DNA is TGTGCCAGCAGCGCCAGCGGGGGGCTAGCCAAAAACATTCAGTACTTC. Translating it yields CASSASGGLAKNIQYF. The chain employs TRBV7-9 and TRBJ2-4; 9 bases line up with TRBD2. The J segment lost 0 bases and the V segment lost 5 bases, leaving 5 bases of the junction unmatched. The CDR3 consists of 16 residues. From germline, CDR1 is SEHNR and CDR2 FQNEAQ (reference sequence).

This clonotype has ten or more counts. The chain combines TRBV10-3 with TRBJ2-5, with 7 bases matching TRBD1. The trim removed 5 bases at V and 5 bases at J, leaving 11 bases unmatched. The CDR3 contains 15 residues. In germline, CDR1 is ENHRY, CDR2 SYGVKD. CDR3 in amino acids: CAISYPDRLRETQYF. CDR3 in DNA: TGTGCCATCAGTTACCCGGACAGGTTACGGGAGACCCAGTACTTC.

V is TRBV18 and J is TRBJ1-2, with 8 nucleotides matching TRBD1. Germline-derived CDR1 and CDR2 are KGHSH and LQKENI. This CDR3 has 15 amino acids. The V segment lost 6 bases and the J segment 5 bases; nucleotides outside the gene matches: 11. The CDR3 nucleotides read TGTGCCAGCTCCCGCGCAGGGGGCCCGGAGTATGGCTACACCTTC. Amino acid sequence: CASSRAGGPEYGYTF.

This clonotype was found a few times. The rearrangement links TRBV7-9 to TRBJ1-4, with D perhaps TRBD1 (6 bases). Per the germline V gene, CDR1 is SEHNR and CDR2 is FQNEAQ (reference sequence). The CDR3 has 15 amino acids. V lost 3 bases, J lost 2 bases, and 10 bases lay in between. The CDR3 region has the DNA TGTGCCAGCAGCTTCCAGGGGAGGACTAATGAAAAACTGTTTTTT. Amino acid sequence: CASSFQGRTNEKLFF.

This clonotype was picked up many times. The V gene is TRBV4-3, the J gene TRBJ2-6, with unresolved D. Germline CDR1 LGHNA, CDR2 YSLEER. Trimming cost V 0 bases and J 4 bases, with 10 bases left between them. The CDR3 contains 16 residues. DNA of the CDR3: TGCGCCAGCAGCCAAGATGCCGGTACCGGGGCCAACGTCCTGACTTTC. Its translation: CASSQDAGTGANVLTF.

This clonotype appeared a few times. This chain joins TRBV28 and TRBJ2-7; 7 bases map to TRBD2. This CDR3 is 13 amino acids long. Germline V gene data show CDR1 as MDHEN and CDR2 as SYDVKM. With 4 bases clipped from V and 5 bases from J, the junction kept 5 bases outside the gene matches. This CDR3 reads CASSSSGPHEQYV. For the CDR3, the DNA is TGTGCCAGCAGTTCTAGCGGCCCCCACGAGCAGTACGTC.

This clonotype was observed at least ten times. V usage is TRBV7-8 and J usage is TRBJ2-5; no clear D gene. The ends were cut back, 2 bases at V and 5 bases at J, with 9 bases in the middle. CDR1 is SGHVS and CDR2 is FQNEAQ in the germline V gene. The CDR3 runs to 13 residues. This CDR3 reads CASSLRAGETQYF. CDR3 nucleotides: TGTGCCAGCAGCTTAAGAGCCGGCGAGACCCAGTACTTC.

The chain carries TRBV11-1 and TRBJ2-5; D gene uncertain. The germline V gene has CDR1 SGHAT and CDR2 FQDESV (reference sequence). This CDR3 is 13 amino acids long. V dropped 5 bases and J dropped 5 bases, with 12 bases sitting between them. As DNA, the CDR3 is TGTGCCAGCAGCGTCCAGTATTGGGAGACCCAGTACTTC. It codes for CASSVQYWETQYF.

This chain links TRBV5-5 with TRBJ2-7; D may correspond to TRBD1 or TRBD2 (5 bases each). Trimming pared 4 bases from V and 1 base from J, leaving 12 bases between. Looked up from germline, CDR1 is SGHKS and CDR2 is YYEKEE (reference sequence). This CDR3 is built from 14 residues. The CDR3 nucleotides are TGTGCCAGCAGCAGGATCAGGGAGTCCTACGAGCAGTACGTC. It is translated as CASSRIRESYEQYV.

The CDR3 coding sequence is TGCAGCGCTGGACAGCCGAATTCACCCCTCCACTTT. It yields the protein CSAGQPNSPLHF. The genes are TRBV29-1 and TRBJ1-6; a possible D gene is TRBD1 (6 bases). Looked up from germline, CDR1 is SQVTM and CDR2 is ANQGSEA. The CDR3 is 12 amino acids. V was cut by 7 bases and J by 7 bases, with 11 bases left in between.

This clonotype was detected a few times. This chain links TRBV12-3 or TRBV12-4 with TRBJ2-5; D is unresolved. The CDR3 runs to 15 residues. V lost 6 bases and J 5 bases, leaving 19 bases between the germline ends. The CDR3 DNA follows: TGTGCCAGCAGCAATCCTTGGGTAGCAGAGGAGACCCAGTACTTC. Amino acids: CASSNPWVAEETQYF.

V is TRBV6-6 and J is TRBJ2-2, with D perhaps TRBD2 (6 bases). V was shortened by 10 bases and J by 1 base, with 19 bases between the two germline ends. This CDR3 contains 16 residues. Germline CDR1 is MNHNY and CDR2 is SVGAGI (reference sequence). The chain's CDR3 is CATPSAPSVNTGELFF. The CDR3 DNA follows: TGTGCCACCCCGTCCGCCCCTAGCGTGAACACCGGGGAGCTGTTTTTT.

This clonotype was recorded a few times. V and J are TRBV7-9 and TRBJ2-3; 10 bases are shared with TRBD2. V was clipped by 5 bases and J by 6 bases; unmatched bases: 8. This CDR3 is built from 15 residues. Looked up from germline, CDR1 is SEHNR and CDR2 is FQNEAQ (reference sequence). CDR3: CASSGSGGTLDTQYF. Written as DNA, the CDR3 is TGTGCCAGCAGCGGTAGCGGGGGGACTTTGGATACGCAGTATTTT.

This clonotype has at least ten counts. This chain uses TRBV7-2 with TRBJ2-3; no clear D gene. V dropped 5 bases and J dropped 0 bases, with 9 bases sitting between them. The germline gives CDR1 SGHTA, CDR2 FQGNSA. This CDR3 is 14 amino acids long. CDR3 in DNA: TGTGCCAGCAGCCCCCGCCTAAGCACAGATACGCAGTATTTT. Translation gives CASSPRLSTDTQYF.

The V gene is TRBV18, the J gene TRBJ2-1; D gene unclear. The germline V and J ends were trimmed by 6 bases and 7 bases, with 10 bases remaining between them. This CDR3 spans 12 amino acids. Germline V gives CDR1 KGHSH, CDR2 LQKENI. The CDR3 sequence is CASSQLRNEQFF. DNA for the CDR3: TGTGCCAGCTCCCAACTTAGGAATGAGCAGTTCTTC.

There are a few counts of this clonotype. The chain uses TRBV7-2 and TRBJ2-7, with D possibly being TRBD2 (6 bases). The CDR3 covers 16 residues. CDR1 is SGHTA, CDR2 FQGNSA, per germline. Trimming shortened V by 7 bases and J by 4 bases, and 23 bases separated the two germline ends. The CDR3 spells CASNTLAGTLLYEQYF. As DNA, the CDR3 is TGTGCCAGCAACACCCTGGCGGGGACCCTTCTATACGAGCAGTACTTC.

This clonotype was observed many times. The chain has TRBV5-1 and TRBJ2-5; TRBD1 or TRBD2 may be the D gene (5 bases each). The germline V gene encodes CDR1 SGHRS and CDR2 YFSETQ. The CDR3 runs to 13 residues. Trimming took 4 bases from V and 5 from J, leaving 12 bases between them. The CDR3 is CASSMGPGETQYF. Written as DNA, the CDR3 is TGCGCCAGCAGCATGGGACCCGGGGAGACCCAGTACTTC.

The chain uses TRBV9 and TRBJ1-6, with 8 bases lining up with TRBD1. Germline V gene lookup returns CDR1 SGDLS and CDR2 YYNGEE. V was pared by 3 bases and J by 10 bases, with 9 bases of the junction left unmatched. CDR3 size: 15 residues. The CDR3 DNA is TGTGCCAGCAGCGCGTACTCGGACAGGGCCTCACCCCTCCACTTT. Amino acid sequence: CASSAYSDRASPLHF.

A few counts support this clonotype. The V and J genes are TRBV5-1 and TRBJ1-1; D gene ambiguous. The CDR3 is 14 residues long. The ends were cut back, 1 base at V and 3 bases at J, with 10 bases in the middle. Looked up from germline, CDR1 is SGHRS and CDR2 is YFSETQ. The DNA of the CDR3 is TGCGCCAGCAGCTTGACAGCGAGGTACACTGAAGCTTTCTTT. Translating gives CASSLTARYTEAFF.

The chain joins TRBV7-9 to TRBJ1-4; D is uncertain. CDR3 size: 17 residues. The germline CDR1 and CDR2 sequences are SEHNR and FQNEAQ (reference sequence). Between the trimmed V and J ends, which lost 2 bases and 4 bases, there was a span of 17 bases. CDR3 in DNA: TGTGCCAGCAGCTTAATCCCGATCATCGAGAGTAATGAAAAACTGTTTTTT. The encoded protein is CASSLIPIIESNEKLFF.

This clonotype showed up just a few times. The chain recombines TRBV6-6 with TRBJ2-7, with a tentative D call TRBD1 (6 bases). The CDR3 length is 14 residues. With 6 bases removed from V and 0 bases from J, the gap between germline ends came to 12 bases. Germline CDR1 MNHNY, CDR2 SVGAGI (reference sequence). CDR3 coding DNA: TGTGCCAGCAGCTTTAGGGACACCTCCTACGAGCAGTACTTC. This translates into CASSFRDTSYEQYF.

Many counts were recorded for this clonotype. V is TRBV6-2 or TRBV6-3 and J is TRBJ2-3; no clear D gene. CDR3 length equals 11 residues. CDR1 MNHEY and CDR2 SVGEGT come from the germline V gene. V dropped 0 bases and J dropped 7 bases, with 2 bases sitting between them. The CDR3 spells CASSYSYTQYF. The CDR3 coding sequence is TGTGCCAGCAGTTACTCCTATACGCAGTATTTT.

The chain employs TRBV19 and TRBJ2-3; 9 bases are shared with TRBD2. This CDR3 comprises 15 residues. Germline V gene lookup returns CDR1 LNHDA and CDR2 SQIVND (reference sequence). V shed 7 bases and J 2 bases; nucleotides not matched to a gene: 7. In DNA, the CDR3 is TGTGCCAGTAAGGTGCTAGCGGGGTCCACAGATACGCAGTATTTT. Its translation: CASKVLAGSTDTQYF.